These 13 T cell receptor beta chains share one sample of origin, sequenced in a study of T cells after yellow fever vaccination. In TCRdb, the 5' RACE reads were re-called with MiXCR into one record per CDR3 protein. The sample carries some 150,000 distinct CDR3 sequences, around 10% recorded once. Sequenced material: CD8+ T cells sorted from PBMCs, taken 15 days after the yellow fever booster vaccination. These receptors originate from a man aged 18 to 35 who received the YFV17D yellow fever vaccine.

This clonotype came up many times. The rearrangement links TRBV6-4 to TRBJ2-3; 12 nucleotides match TRBD2. J was trimmed by 3 bases and V by 2 bases; bases with no gene match: 3. The CDR3 extends over 16 amino acids. The germline gives CDR1 MRHNA, CDR2 SNTAGT. The CDR3 sequence is CASSDASGGATDTQYF. CDR3 in DNA: TGTGCCAGCAGTGACGCTAGCGGGGGGGCAACAGATACGCAGTATTTT.

There are a few counts of this clonotype. V is TRBV4-2 and J is TRBJ2-2; 7 positions agree with TRBD1. V lost 4 bases and J lost 1; bases outside the gene matches: 12. The CDR3 runs to 18 residues. Germline V lookup: CDR1 LGHNA, CDR2 YNFKEQ. The CDR3 is CASSREQGIGQNTGELFF. The CDR3 DNA sequence: TGTGCCAGCAGCCGAGAACAGGGGATTGGACAGAACACCGGGGAGCTGTTTTTT.

This chain uses TRBV9 with TRBJ1-4, with a weak D call TRBD1 (5 bases). This CDR3 spans 14 amino acids. Germline loops: CDR1 SGDLS, CDR2 YYNGEE. The V gene lost 3 bases and the J gene lost 5 bases, with 11 bases spanning the gap. The CDR3 nucleotides are TGTGCCAGCAGCGCCCAGGGAATCAATGAAAAACTGTTTTTT. Translating gives CASSAQGINEKLFF.

This clonotype has ten or more counts. V and J are TRBV7-9 and TRBJ2-3; D might be TRBD1 (6 bases). Germline V gene sequence: CDR1 SEHNR, CDR2 FQNEAQ (reference sequence). This CDR3 comprises 13 residues. Trimming shortened V by 2 bases and J by 6 bases, and 9 bases separated the two germline ends. The CDR3 region has the DNA TGTGCCAGCAGCTTAAACACAGGGGATACGCAGTATTTT. Translated, it gives CASSLNTGDTQYF.

The chain recombines TRBV12-3 or TRBV12-4 with TRBJ1-5; D unresolved. V was pared by 0 bases and J by 6 bases, with 12 bases between. The length of the CDR3 is 15 residues. The CDR3 DNA reads TGTGCCAGCAGTTTAGCCGGGAATCCCAGTCAGCCCCAGCATTTT. Translation: CASSLAGNPSQPQHF.

This clonotype has just a few counts. The chain recombines TRBV4-3 with TRBJ1-1; maybe TRBD1 (6 bases). CDR3 size: 16 residues. Germline lookup yields CDR1 LGHNA and CDR2 YSLEER. The ends were cut back, 2 bases at V and 0 bases at J, with 13 bases in the middle. In DNA form, the CDR3 reads TGCGCCAGCAGCCAAAAGGGGGTAACTTTGAACACTGAAGCTTTCTTT. This encodes CASSQKGVTLNTEAFF.

This clonotype was counted many times. The chain joins TRBV7-8 to TRBJ2-1; 7 nucleotides align to TRBD1. The germline CDR1 and CDR2 sequences are SGHVS and FQNEAQ. After removal of 3 bases from V and 4 bases from J, the junction contained 6 bases not matched to a gene. The CDR3 has 15 amino acids. CDR3 DNA: TGTGCCAGCAGCTTGGAAAGGACAGGTTACAATGAGCAGTTCTTC. Amino acid sequence: CASSLERTGYNEQFF.

This clonotype was picked up a small number of times. The CDR3 spells CASSEAGGPSTGELFF. The CDR3 DNA is TGTGCCAGCAGTGAAGCGGGGGGGCCGTCCACCGGGGAGCTGTTTTTT. This chain uses TRBV6-1 with TRBJ2-2; TRBD2 is a possible D gene (7 bases). The ends were cut back, 0 bases at V and 4 bases at J, with 12 bases in the middle. Germline V gene sequence: CDR1 MNHNS, CDR2 SASEGT. The length of the CDR3 is 16 residues.

This clonotype has a count of ten or more. This chain uses TRBV7-6 with TRBJ1-6; D unclear. Trimming shortened V by 1 base and J by 8 bases, and 3 bases separated the two germline ends. This CDR3 is built from 12 residues. The germline CDR1 and CDR2 sequences are SGHVS and FNYEAQ. The CDR3 here is CASSLGDSPLHF. The DNA for the CDR3 is TGTGCCAGCAGCTTAGGGGATTCACCCCTCCACTTT.

A few counts support this clonotype. The V and J genes are TRBV7-9 and TRBJ1-3, with 7 bases lining up with TRBD1. In germline, CDR1 is SEHNR, CDR2 FQNEAQ (reference sequence). There are 17 residues in the CDR3. V trimming: 5 bases; J trimming: 0 bases; junction bases outside the gene matches: 10. CDR3 protein: CASSTIGGQSSGNTIYF. In DNA form, the CDR3 reads TGTGCCAGCAGCACGATAGGGGGACAGAGCTCTGGAAACACCATATATTTT.

Worth noting for this clonotype: A read error may be the cause here, since a much bigger clone is one base away. This chain connects TRBV5-5 to TRBJ2-7, with unresolved D. The CDR3 loop spans 12 amino acids. Germline V gene sequence: CDR1 SGHKS, CDR2 YYEKEE (reference sequence). V gave up 0 bases and J gave up 2 bases, with 3 bases separating them. The CDR3 reads CASSLVTYEQYF. The CDR3 coding sequence is TGTGCCAGCAGCTTGGTGACCTACGAGCAGTACTTC.

This clonotype was found a few times. The chain links TRBV7-9 to TRBJ2-7; D could derive from TRBD1 or TRBD2 (5 bases each). CDR1 and CDR2 from the germline V gene are SEHNR and FQNEAQ (reference sequence). The CDR3 contains 16 residues. Trimming removed 1 base from V and 5 bases from J, with 18 bases in between. The CDR3 reads CASSLGTTGAGDEQYF. CDR3 sequence (DNA): TGTGCCAGCAGCTTAGGAACGACCGGGGCGGGCGACGAGCAGTACTTC.

The rearrangement links TRBV3-1 to TRBJ1-2; D might be TRBD1 (6 bases). The germline V and J ends were trimmed by 6 bases and 2 bases, with 25 bases remaining between them. Per germline, CDR1 LGHDT and CDR2 YNNKEL (reference sequence). This CDR3 has 18 residues. In DNA, the CDR3 is TGTGCCAGCAGACATATCTCTTCCGGGACACAGAAAAACTATGGCTACACCTTC. Residues: CASRHISSGTQKNYGYTF.